These 2 T cell receptor beta chains were all obtained from the same sample, sequenced in a study of CD8+ T cells in alopecia areata. The treatment was: oral pan-JAK inhibitor, 5-10 mg twice daily. cDNA serving as the sequencing template came from extracted, reverse transcribed RNA. Assay used: immunoSEQ multiplex PCR; TCRdb lists only in-frame clones, some missing. The data show approximately 210,000 clones, roughly 60% seen once. This material consisted of CD4+ T cells sorted from blood, taken at week 24, from a patient treated with tofacitinib. These receptors were obtained from a human donor with alopecia areata.

This clone was recorded only once. The chain employs TRBV6-5 and TRBJ1-2, with D maybe TRBD1 (6 bases). Looked up from germline, CDR1 is MNHEY and CDR2 is SVGAGI. V lost 2 bases and J lost 4, with 11 bases in between. There are 14 residues in the CDR3. The CDR3 protein is CASSYAGDVYGYTF. CDR3 nucleotide sequence: TGTGCCAGCAGTTACGCAGGGGACGTCTATGGCTACACCTTC.

V usage is TRBV30 and J usage is TRBJ2-3; D is possibly TRBD1 (6 bases). The CDR3 is 15 amino acids. Looked up from germline, CDR1 is GTSNPN and CDR2 is SVGIG (reference sequence). V dropped 4 bases and J dropped 1 base, with 15 bases sitting between them. CDR3 amino acids: CAWILRGRGTDTQYF. In DNA, the CDR3 is TGTGCCTGGATCCTCAGGGGTAGAGGCACAGATACGCAGTATTTT.